This T cell receptor beta chain was captured by sequencing in a study of T cell repertoires in cytomegalovirus infection. Study-wide context: Matching HLA type, along with CMV infection, was indicated by public TCR beta signatures.

The CDR3 consists of 18 residues. Trimming took 3 bases from V and 6 from J; bases not matched to a gene: 14. In germline, CDR1 is MDHEN, CDR2 SYDVKM. General observations from the study: Cumulative frequency of public TCR beta families picked out carriers of CMV plus the relevant HLA. HLA-C-restricted CMV-specific TCR beta clonotypes prevailed in the ex vivo response.

Note on this clonotype: Its target is unknown.

TCRdb reprocessed the reads via MiXCR and lists one record per CDR3 protein. The sample lists some 230,000 distinct CDR3 sequences; approximately 24% were seen once. This clonotype originated in a human donor in good health (CMV status not recorded). Some clones in this sample may be carry-over from other donors' samples. Specimen: CD8+ T cells from PBMCs. The chain joins TRBV28 to TRBJ2-1, with 10 positions matching TRBD2. The CDR3 DNA is TGTGCCAGCAGTTTGTATGCCGAGGAGCGGGGGGGTTTCAATGAGCAGTTCTTC. Its translation: CASSLYAEERGGFNEQFF.